This T cell receptor beta chain was retrieved from a study of blood T cell repertoires in COVID-19. Overall study context: Samples taken during acute and convalescent COVID-19 were collected in the United States, Italy and Spain. From T cells, B-cell-depleted T cells, or PBMCs came the material, which was cDNA or gDNA.

Source study methods: Nucleated cell counts were estimated from reference gene primer amplification. The table came from immunoSEQ multiplex PCR; TCRdb's copy has only in-frame clones and leaves some out. The D gene and trimming were derived from the DNA, and the V and J assignments and clone size from that table. The sample yields fewer than 350,000 clones, 90% seen once. The Seattle site enrolled patients during active infection and followed them longitudinally. This TCR was sampled from a woman aged 30 to 39 with COVID-19, enrolled during active disease. Source material: peripheral blood.

The CDR3 loop is CASRIQENTEAFF. The CDR3 bases are TGTGCCAGCAGAATACAGGAGAACACTGAAGCTTTCTTT. The V and J genes are TRBV2 and TRBJ1-1, with TRBD1 as a possible D gene (5 bases). CDR3 length: 13 amino acids. Per the germline V gene, CDR1 is SNHLY and CDR2 is FYNNEI. V lost 6 bases to trimming and J lost 1 base, with 9 bases between them.